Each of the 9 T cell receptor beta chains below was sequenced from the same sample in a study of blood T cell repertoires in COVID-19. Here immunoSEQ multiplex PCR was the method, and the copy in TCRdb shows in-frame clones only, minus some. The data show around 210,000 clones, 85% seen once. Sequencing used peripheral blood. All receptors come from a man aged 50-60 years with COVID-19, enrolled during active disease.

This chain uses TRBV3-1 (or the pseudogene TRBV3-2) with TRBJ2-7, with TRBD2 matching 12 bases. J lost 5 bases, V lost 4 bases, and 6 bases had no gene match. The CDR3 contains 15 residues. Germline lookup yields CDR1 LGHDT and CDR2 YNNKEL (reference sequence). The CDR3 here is CASSRLAGALNEQYF. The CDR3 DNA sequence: TGTGCCAGCAGCCGACTAGCGGGGGCTCTCAACGAGCAGTACTTC.

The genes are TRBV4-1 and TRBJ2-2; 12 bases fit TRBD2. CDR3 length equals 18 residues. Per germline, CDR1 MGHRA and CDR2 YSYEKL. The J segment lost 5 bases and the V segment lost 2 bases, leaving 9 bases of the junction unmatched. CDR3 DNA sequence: TGCGCCAGCAGCCAATATCCAGAAGGACTAGCGGGGACCGGGGAGCTGTTTTTT. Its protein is CASSQYPEGLAGTGELFF.

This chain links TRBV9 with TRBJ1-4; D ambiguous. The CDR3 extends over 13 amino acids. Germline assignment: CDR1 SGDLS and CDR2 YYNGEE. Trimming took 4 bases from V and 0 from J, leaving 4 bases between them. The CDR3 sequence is CASSPATNEKLFF. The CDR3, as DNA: TGTGCCAGCAGCCCCGCAACTAATGAAAAACTGTTTTTT.

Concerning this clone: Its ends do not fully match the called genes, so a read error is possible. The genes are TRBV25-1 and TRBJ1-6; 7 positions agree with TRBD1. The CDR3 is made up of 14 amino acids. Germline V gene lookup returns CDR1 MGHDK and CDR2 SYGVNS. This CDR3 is CASIPTGSNSPLHF. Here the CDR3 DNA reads TGTGCCAGCATCCCGACAGGGAGTAATTCACCTCTCCACTTT.

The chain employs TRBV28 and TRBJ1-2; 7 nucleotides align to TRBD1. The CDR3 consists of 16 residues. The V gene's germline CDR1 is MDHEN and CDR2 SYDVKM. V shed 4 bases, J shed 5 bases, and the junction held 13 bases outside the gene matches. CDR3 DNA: TGTGCCAGCAGTTCTCTCCCGGGACAGACGTCATATGGCTACACCTTC. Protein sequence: CASSSLPGQTSYGYTF.

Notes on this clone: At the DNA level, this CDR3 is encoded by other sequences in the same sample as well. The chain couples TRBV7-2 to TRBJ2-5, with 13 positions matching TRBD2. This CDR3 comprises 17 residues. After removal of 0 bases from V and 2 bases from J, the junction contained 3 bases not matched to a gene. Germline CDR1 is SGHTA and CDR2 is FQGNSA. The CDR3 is CASSLASLAGGQETQYF. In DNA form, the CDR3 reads TGTGCCAGCAGCTTAGCCTCACTAGCGGGGGGGCAAGAGACCCAGTACTTC.

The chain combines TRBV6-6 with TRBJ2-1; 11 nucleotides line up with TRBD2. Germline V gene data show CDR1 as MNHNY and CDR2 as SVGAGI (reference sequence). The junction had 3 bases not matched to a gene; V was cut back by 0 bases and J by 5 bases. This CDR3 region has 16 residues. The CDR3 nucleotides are TGTGCCAGCAGTTACTCCCCGACTAGCGGGGACAATGAGCAGTTCTTC. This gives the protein CASSYSPTSGDNEQFF.

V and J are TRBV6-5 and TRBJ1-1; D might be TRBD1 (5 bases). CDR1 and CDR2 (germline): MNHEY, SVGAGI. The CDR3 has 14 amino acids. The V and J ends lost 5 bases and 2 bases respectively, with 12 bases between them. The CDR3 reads CASSPHRRNTEAFF. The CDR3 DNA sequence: TGTGCCAGCAGTCCTCACAGGCGCAACACTGAAGCTTTCTTT.

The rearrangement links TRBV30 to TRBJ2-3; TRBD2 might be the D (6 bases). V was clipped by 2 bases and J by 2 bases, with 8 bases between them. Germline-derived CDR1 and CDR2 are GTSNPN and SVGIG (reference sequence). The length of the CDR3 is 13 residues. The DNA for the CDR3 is TGTGCCTGGAGTCTGGGACTCACAGATACGCAGTATTTT. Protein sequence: CAWSLGLTDTQYF.